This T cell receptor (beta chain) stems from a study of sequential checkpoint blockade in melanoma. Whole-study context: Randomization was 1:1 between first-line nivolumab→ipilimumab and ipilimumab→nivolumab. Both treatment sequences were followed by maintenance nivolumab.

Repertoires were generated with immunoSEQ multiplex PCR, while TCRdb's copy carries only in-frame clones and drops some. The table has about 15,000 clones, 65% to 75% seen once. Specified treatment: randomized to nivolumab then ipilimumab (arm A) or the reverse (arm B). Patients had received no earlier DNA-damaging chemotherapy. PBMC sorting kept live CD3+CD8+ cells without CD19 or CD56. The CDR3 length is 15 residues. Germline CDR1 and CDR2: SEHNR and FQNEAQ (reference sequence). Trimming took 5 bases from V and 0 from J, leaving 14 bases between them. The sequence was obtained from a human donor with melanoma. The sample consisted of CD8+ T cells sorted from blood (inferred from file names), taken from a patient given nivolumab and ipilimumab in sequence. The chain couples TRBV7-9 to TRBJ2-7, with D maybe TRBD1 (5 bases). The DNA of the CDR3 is TGTGCCAGCAGCGAATCTACGACAGACTCCTACGAGCAGTACTTC. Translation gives CASSESTTDSYEQYF.